Described below is a single T cell receptor beta chain sequence and its context. This CDR3 has 16 residues. V lost 4 bases to trimming and J lost 2 bases, with 16 bases between them. CDR1 and CDR2 (germline): LNHDA, SQIVND (reference sequence). Profiling relied on immunoSEQ multiplex PCR, and the TCRdb table lists in-frame clones only, not all of them. The sample consists of fewer than 700,000 clones, approximately 91% of them appearing once. The data stem from a study of blood T cell repertoires in COVID-19. The origin of this receptor is a woman aged 50 to 65 with COVID-19, enrolled during active disease. The gene calls are TRBV19 and TRBJ2-3; D is possibly TRBD2 (7 bases). Sequencing was performed on peripheral blood. CDR3 nucleotide sequence: TGTGCCAGTAGTAAGGGCCTTGGGGGGGCCACAGATACGCAGTATTTT. It translates to CASSKGLGGATDTQYF.